Sequencing of this T cell receptor beta chain was carried out in a study of blood T cell repertoires in COVID-19. Study information: Researchers got acute and convalescent COVID-19 samples from the United States, Italy and Spain. T cells, B-cell-depleted T cells, or PBMCs provided the cDNA or gDNA that served as material.

Original processing notes: Reference gene primer amplification yielded estimated nucleated cell counts. This table comes from immunoSEQ multiplex PCR, and its TCRdb copy is limited to in-frame clones, with some not included. That table is the source of V, J and clone size, and D and trimming were worked out from the DNA. The sample shows roughly 260,000 clones, about nine tenths of them seen only once. The CDR3 spans 14 residues. V was pared by 6 bases and J by 0 bases, with 4 bases of the junction left unmatched. Germline CDR1 reads WSHSY; CDR2 reads SAAADI. This sequence originates from a woman aged 45-59 years who had recovered from COVID-19. The chain joins TRBV10-2 to TRBJ2-7; TRBD2 agrees at 8 bases. Sequencing was done on a sample of peripheral blood. CDR3 DNA: TGCGCCAGCAGCTCGCGGGGGGACTCCTACGAGCAGTACTTC. Amino acid sequence: CASSSRGDSYEQYF.